Listed below are T cell receptor beta chains from one sample, sequenced in a study of response to subunit inactivated influenza vaccine. Via MiXCR, TCRdb re-called the RT-PCR reads, giving one row per CDR3 protein. Of 500,000 to 700,000 distinct CDR3 sequences in the sample, around 25% were seen once. The data also belong to a second study, concerning T cells expressing NK-cell markers.

The sample here was CD4+ T cells sorted from PBMCs, taken 11 to 12 days after vaccination. These receptors were taken from a man between 45 and 60 years old who received an inactivated influenza vaccine. Both conserved end residues are part of each CDR3. A D gene is named only where the DNA matches it firmly. Clone size, where shown, is once, few, many, or a class for clones that have expanded.

d_gene	j_gene	abundance	v_gene	CDR3aa	CDR3nt
.	TRBJ2-7	few	TRBV7-6	CASSLDGGRSYEQYF	TGTGCCAGCAGCTTAGACGGGGGAAGATCCTACGAGCAGTACTTC
.	TRBJ2-1	.	TRBV5-1	CASSLEVAGTTYNEQFF	TGCGCCAGCAGCTTGGAAGTTGCGGGAACAACCTACAATGAGCAGTTCTTC
TRBD1	TRBJ2-1	.	TRBV14	CASSLAGTGHYNEQFF	TGTGCCAGCAGCCTAGCCGGGACAGGTCACTACAATGAGCAGTTCTTC
TRBD1	TRBJ1-2	few	TRBV29-1	CSSPGQGASGGYTF	TGCAGCTCACCGGGACAGGGAGCGTCGGGAGGCTACACCTTC
.	TRBJ1-6	.	TRBV15	CATTRGGSSYNSPLHF	TGTGCCACCACGCGAGGGGGGAGCTCCTATAATTCACCCCTCCACTTT
TRBD1	TRBJ2-7	.	TRBV11-2	CASSRESTRPDRGSEQYF	TGTGCCAGCAGCCGCGAAAGTACACGGCCAGACAGGGGTTCCGAGCAGTACTTC
.	TRBJ2-7	.	TRBV14	CASSPLAQGSAQYF	TGTGCCAGCAGCCCGTTGGCCCAGGGGTCCGCGCAGTACTTC
.	TRBJ1-1	few	TRBV20-1	CSTEAGYTEAFF	TGCAGTACCGAGGCGGGGTACACTGAAGCTTTCTTT
.	TRBJ1-2	.	TRBV24-1	CATTDGDYGYTF	TGTGCCACCACCGATGGGGACTATGGCTACACCTTC
.	TRBJ2-2	.	TRBV18	CASSLLRGELFF	TGTGCCAGCTCACTGCTCCGCGGGGAGCTGTTTTTT
.	TRBJ1-1	.	TRBV29-1	CSVVLGMGTEAFF	TGCAGCGTTGTGCTGGGTATGGGCACTGAAGCTTTCTTT
.	TRBJ1-1	.	TRBV4-1	CASSQWVAGEAFF	TGCGCCAGCAGCCAGTGGGTGGCAGGGGAAGCTTTCTTT
TRBD1	TRBJ2-3	.	TRBV5-1	CASRNHGTDTDTQYF	TGCGCCAGCAGAAACCACGGGACAGACACAGATACGCAGTATTTT
.	TRBJ1-6	many	TRBV4-1	CASSQRTDSPLHF	TGCGCCAGCAGCCAACGGACAGATTCACCCCTCCACTTT
.	TRBJ1-3	.	TRBV3-1	CASSHSFRAHSGNTIYF	TGTGCCAGCAGCCATTCCTTTCGGGCCCACTCTGGAAACACCATATATTTT
TRBD1	TRBJ2-1	.	TRBV6-1	CASRGQVLSFEQFF	TGTGCCAGCAGGGGACAGGTTTTATCTTTTGAGCAGTTCTTC
.	TRBJ1-2	.	TRBV20-1	CSARGGRPNYGYTF	TGCAGTGCTAGAGGAGGTAGACCTAACTATGGCTACACCTTC
TRBD2	TRBJ2-3	.	TRBV29-1	CSVPSGSGADTQYF	TGCAGCGTTCCTAGCGGGAGTGGGGCAGATACGCAGTATTTT
.	TRBJ2-3	.	TRBV20-1	CSAGLVVSDTQYF	TGCAGTGCGGGTCTAGTTGTATCAGATACGCAGTATTTT
.	TRBJ1-5	few	TRBV12-3/TRBV12-4	CASTRGYAGGQPQHF	TGTGCCAGCACCAGGGGTTATGCTGGGGGTCAGCCCCAGCATTTT
TRBD1	TRBJ2-2	many	TRBV7-9	CASSLAGTGDTGELFF	TGTGCCAGCAGCTTGGCCGGGACAGGGGACACCGGGGAGCTGTTTTTT
.	TRBJ1-4	few	TRBV29-1	CSVRVSNEKLFF	TGCAGCGTCAGGGTCTCTAATGAAAAACTGTTTTTT
TRBD1	TRBJ1-4	few	TRBV5-1	CASSQGTEGREKLFF	TGCGCCAGCAGCCAAGGGACAGAGGGACGGGAAAAACTGTTTTTT
.	TRBJ2-2	.	TRBV28	CASRDTGTANTGELFF	TGTGCCAGCAGAGATACTGGGACGGCGAACACCGGGGAGCTGTTTTTT
TRBD1	TRBJ2-1	few	TRBV5-1	CASSFTGGSYNEQFF	TGCGCCAGCAGCTTTACAGGGGGCTCCTACAATGAGCAGTTCTTC
.	TRBJ1-4	few	TRBV9	CASTLGDGEKLFF	TGTGCCAGCACCTTGGGGGACGGTGAAAAACTGTTTTTT
.	TRBJ1-2	.	TRBV5-8	CASSLIRAVNYGYTF	TGTGCCAGCAGCTTAATCCGAGCTGTCAACTATGGCTACACCTTC
.	TRBJ2-7	.	TRBV7-2	CASSLISLADSYEQYF	TGTGCCAGCAGCTTAATATCTCTGGCCGACTCCTACGAGCAGTACTTC
.	TRBJ2-5	few	TRBV20-1	CSARDRGFRETQYF	TGCAGTGCTAGAGATCGAGGGTTTCGAGAGACCCAGTACTTC
TRBD2	TRBJ2-7	few	TRBV6-2/TRBV6-3	CASSFGLAGGRLSYEQYF	TGTGCCAGCAGTTTCGGACTAGCGGGGGGGCGTCTCTCCTACGAGCAGTACTTC
.	TRBJ1-2	.	TRBV5-1	CASSLGKSQGDYGYTF	TGCGCCAGCAGCTTGGGAAAGTCACAGGGTGACTATGGCTACACCTTC